Shown below are 24 T cell receptor beta chains from a single sample sequenced in a study of blood T cells in healthy people across ages. The second PCR ran about 6 to 11 cycles with a sample-barcoded 5' primer and J-beta primers. Via MiXCR, TCRdb re-called the 5' RACE reads, giving one row per CDR3 protein. The table has around 1.5 million distinct CDR3 sequences, roughly 60% seen once. Material for sequencing was blood. These TCRs come from a man aged 18 to 30 in good health.

This chain links TRBV29-1 with TRBJ2-1, with 11 bases lining up with TRBD2. The ends lost 7 bases at V and 7 bases at J; junction bases unmatched: 6. CDR3 length: 13 amino acids. Germline V lookup: CDR1 SQVTM, CDR2 ANQGSEA. The CDR3 is CSAVTSGTNEQFF. DNA of the CDR3: TGCAGCGCGGTGACTAGCGGGACGAATGAGCAGTTCTTC.

This chain connects TRBV14 to TRBJ1-6; 11 bases are shared with TRBD1. CDR1 is SGHDN, CDR2 FVKESK, per germline. V was clipped by 2 bases and J by 5 bases; unmatched bases: 2. The CDR3 has 16 residues. Here the CDR3 DNA reads TGTGCCAGCAGCCAATGGACAGGGGGCGATAATTCACCCCTCCACTTT. Protein: CASSQWTGGDNSPLHF.

This chain links TRBV27 with TRBJ2-7; D might be TRBD2 (5 bases). V was trimmed by 8 bases and J by 0 bases, leaving 11 bases between them. The CDR3 consists of 13 residues. Germline V lookup: CDR1 MNHEY, CDR2 SMNVEV (reference sequence). The CDR3 sequence: CASGMRASYEQYF. CDR3 sequence (DNA): TGTGCCAGCGGAATGCGGGCCTCCTACGAGCAGTACTTC.

The chain is built from TRBV10-3 and TRBJ2-1, with D perhaps given as TRBD1 or TRBD2 (5 bases each). The germline gives CDR1 ENHRY, CDR2 SYGVKD. CDR3 length: 14 amino acids. Trimming removed 4 bases from V and 5 bases from J, with 12 bases in between. In DNA, the CDR3 is TGTGCCATCAGTGTTCCCAGGGACCACAATGAGCAGTTCTTC. Translating gives CAISVPRDHNEQFF.

This clonotype was counted only a few times. The chain employs TRBV9 and TRBJ2-5; TRBD1 agrees at 11 bases. The CDR3 covers 14 residues. Trimming at V came to 2 bases and at J to 5 bases, leaving 2 bases not matched to a gene. CDR1 is SGDLS, CDR2 YYNGEE, per germline. Here the CDR3 DNA reads TGTGCCAGCAGCGTGGACAGGGGGCATGAGACCCAGTACTTC. Its translation: CASSVDRGHETQYF.

About this clonotype itself: The junction departs from germline at one end; a sequencing error may be responsible. The chain recombines TRBV12-3 or TRBV12-4 with TRBJ2-6; D possibly corresponds to TRBD1 (5 bases). The length of the CDR3 is 16 residues. CDR3 amino acids: CASSRGQQAGTNVLTF. CDR3 nucleotide sequence: TGTGCCAGCAGTCGAGGCCAACAGGCTGGGACCAACGTCCTGACTTTC.

V and J are TRBV9 and TRBJ2-3, with 11 positions matching TRBD2. The length of the CDR3 is 16 residues. Germline assignment: CDR1 SGDLS and CDR2 YYNGEE. V trimming: 0 bases; J trimming: 8 bases; junction bases outside the gene matches: 8. CDR3 in DNA: TGTGCCAGCAGCGTAGGGGCTAGCGGGGGGAAAGGTACGCAGTATTTT. This translates into CASSVGASGGKGTQYF.

To note about this clonotype: At one boundary the junction diverges from the germline segment, which might be a read error. The CDR3 sequence: CVSSLSVGGGYYEQYF. CDR3 coding DNA: TGTGTCAGCAGCTTGTCGGTGGGGGGCGGATACTACGAGCAGTACTTC. This chain uses TRBV7-2 with TRBJ2-7; either TRBD1 or TRBD2 may fit D (6 bases each). Germline V CDR1 and CDR2: SGHTA, FQGNSA. The CDR3 extends over 16 amino acids. Variable domain in full (rest from reference TRBV7-2 and TRBJ2-7): GAGVSQSPSNKVTEKGKDVELRCDPISGHTALYWYRQSLGQGLEFLIYFQGNSAPDKSGLPSDRFSAERTGGSVSTLTIQRTQQEDSAVYLCVSSLSVGGGYYEQYFGPGTRLTVT.

Only a few counts were recorded for this clonotype. The genes are TRBV13 and TRBJ2-7; 7 bases are a match to TRBD1. The CDR3 is 14 residues long. The V and J ends lost 3 bases and 3 bases, in that order; junction bases with no gene match: 5. Per germline, CDR1 PRHDT and CDR2 FYEKMQ (reference sequence). The CDR3 region has the DNA TGTGCCAGCAGCTTCCCGGGACAGTACTACGAGCAGTACTTC. Residues: CASSFPGQYYEQYF.

The rearrangement uses TRBV29-1 and TRBJ2-3, with 9 bases lining up with TRBD2. Per germline, CDR1 SQVTM and CDR2 ANQGSEA. The CDR3 is 12 amino acids. Trimming removed 4 bases from V and 5 bases from J; junction bases left unmatched: 1. CDR3 sequence reads: CSVVTSGDTQYF. The DNA of the CDR3 is TGCAGCGTTGTGACTAGCGGAGATACGCAGTATTTT.

CDR3 nucleotide sequence: TGTGCCAGCGGTATAGGTTGTGGCTACACCTTC. Protein product: CASGIGCGYTF. The V gene is TRBV2, the J gene TRBJ1-2; unclear D gene. The CDR3 covers 11 residues. V lost 8 bases, J lost 7 bases, and 11 bases lay in between. From germline, CDR1 is SNHLY and CDR2 FYNNEI.

The chain joins TRBV11-2 to TRBJ2-5, with TRBD1 as a possible D gene (5 bases). In germline, CDR1 is SGHAT, CDR2 FQNNGV. Trimming cost V 10 bases and J 4 bases, with 25 bases left between them. The CDR3 covers 16 residues. CDR3 protein: CAISGGTNWGGETQYF. DNA of the CDR3: TGTGCCATTTCCGGCGGCACTAATTGGGGCGGAGAGACCCAGTACTTC.

The chain is built from TRBV20-1 and TRBJ2-2, with D possibly matching TRBD1 (6 bases). Trimming took off 5 bases at V and 2 bases at J, with 12 bases between the two ends. Germline CDR1 and CDR2: DFQATT and SNEGSKA (reference sequence). This CDR3 contains 14 residues. CDR3 nucleotides: TGCAGTGCTTTCCGGGACATAAACACCGGGGAGCTGTTTTTT. This sequence encodes CSAFRDINTGELFF.

The V call is TRBV11-2, the J call TRBJ2-5, with 8 bases matching TRBD2. CDR1 and CDR2 from the germline V gene are SGHAT and FQNNGV. This CDR3 spans 14 amino acids. V trimming: 4 bases; J trimming: 9 bases; junction bases outside the gene matches: 10. The CDR3 is CASSSKAGDEAQYF. In nucleotides, the CDR3 is TGTGCCAGCAGCTCCAAAGCGGGGGACGAGGCCCAGTACTTC. The complete variable domain, with remaining parts taken from reference TRBV11-2 and TRBJ2-5, reads EAGVAQSPRYKIIEKRQSVAFWCNPISGHATLYWYQQILGQGPKLLIQFQNNGVVDDSQLPKDRFSAERLKGVDSTLKIQPAKLEDSAVYLCASSSKAGDEAQYFGPGTRLLVL.

The V gene is TRBV11-2, the J gene TRBJ1-1; D remains ambiguous. Germline lookup yields CDR1 SGHAT and CDR2 FQNNGV. The CDR3 runs to 14 residues. Trimming pared 5 bases from V and 4 bases from J, leaving 14 bases between. The CDR3 protein is CASSARPGSTEAFF. The DNA of the CDR3 is TGTGCCAGCAGCGCCCGGCCGGGCTCCACTGAAGCTTTCTTT.

The gene calls are TRBV12-5 and TRBJ2-5; D call uncertain. The V and J ends lost 1 base and 11 bases respectively, with 17 bases between them. This CDR3 is 14 amino acids long. Germline CDR1 and CDR2: LGHNT and FRNRAP. CDR3 residues: CASGLAAFGDKQYF. In nucleotides, the CDR3 is TGTGCTAGTGGTTTGGCCGCTTTCGGTGACAAGCAGTACTTC.

CDR3 amino acids: CASSLTAGDSRVYEQYF. CDR3 bases: TGCGCCAGCAGCTTAACCGCGGGGGACAGCCGCGTCTACGAGCAGTACTTC. The chain joins TRBV5-1 to TRBJ2-7; D possibly matches TRBD1 or TRBD2 (7 bases each). The germline V and J ends were trimmed by 2 bases and 3 bases, with 21 bases remaining between them. The CDR3 is made up of 17 amino acids. The germline V gene has CDR1 SGHRS and CDR2 YFSETQ.

This clonotype was recorded a few times. This sequence joins TRBV12-3 or TRBV12-4 and TRBJ2-5, with D unclear. Trimming stripped 8 bases from V and 5 bases from J, with 15 bases between. The CDR3 spans 13 residues. The DNA for the CDR3 is TGTGCCAGCCACAGTCCTGGGGTGGAGACCCAGTACTTC. This encodes CASHSPGVETQYF.

The chain couples TRBV20-1 to TRBJ1-1; no clear D gene. V was cut by 6 bases and J by 6 bases, with 8 bases left in between. The CDR3 runs 10 residues. Germline CDR1 and CDR2: DFQATT and SNEGSKA (reference sequence). CDR3 sequence reads: CSARRAEAFF. In DNA, the CDR3 is TGCAGTGCCCGCAGAGCTGAAGCTTTCTTT.

This clonotype was counted a few times. The rearrangement joins TRBV20-1 to TRBJ2-1; 9 nucleotides align to TRBD1. This CDR3 region has 14 residues. The ends lost 5 bases at V and 8 bases at J; junction bases unmatched: 10. Per germline, CDR1 DFQATT and CDR2 SNEGSKA (reference sequence). CDR3 DNA sequence: TGCAGTGCTCCGACCGGGACAGGGATTTATGAGCAGTTCTTC. This sequence encodes CSAPTGTGIYEQFF.

This clonotype was counted between two and nine times. The chain is built from TRBV29-1 and TRBJ1-1; D remains ambiguous. Germline assignment: CDR1 SQVTM and CDR2 ANQGSEA. V gave up 2 bases and J gave up 1 base, with 8 bases separating them. This CDR3 contains 13 residues. CDR3 nucleotide sequence: TGCAGCGTTGAAAGGCAGAAGAACACTGAAGCTTTCTTT. Residues: CSVERQKNTEAFF.

This rearrangement joins TRBV4-1 to TRBJ2-1, with 7 bases lining up with TRBD2. Per the germline V gene, CDR1 is MGHRA and CDR2 is YSYEKL. CDR3 length equals 17 residues. V lost 0 bases to trimming and J lost 3 bases; unmatched junction nucleotides: 8. The CDR3 DNA is TGCGCCAGCAGCCAAGATTCGGGACTAAATGACTACAATGAGCAGTTCTTC. Amino acids: CASSQDSGLNDYNEQFF.

The genes are TRBV2 and TRBJ2-4; D possibly corresponds to TRBD1 (6 bases). V lost 10 bases, J lost 1 base, and 8 bases lay in between. The germline V gene encodes CDR1 SNHLY and CDR2 FYNNEI. The CDR3 extends over 12 amino acids. The DNA of the CDR3 is TGTGCCATCACAGGGGCCAAAAACATTCAGTACTTC. This encodes CAITGAKNIQYF.

The chain recombines TRBV25-1 with TRBJ1-6, with 12 bases lining up with TRBD1. The V gene end was trimmed by 4 bases and the J gene end by 6 bases; junction bases not matched to a gene: 7. CDR1 and CDR2 from the germline V gene are MGHDK and SYGVNS. This CDR3 spans 17 amino acids. The CDR3 sequence: CASSGPGQGARNSPLHF. The CDR3, as DNA: TGTGCCAGCAGTGGCCCGGGACAGGGGGCGCGTAATTCACCCCTCCACTTT.